Listed below are T cell receptor beta chains from one sample, sequenced in a study of blood T cell repertoires in COVID-19. Method: immunoSEQ multiplex PCR; TCRdb's copy keeps in-frame clones and lacks some. Among approximately 150,000 clones listed, about 90% were seen once. The sequenced material came from peripheral blood. These receptor sequences come from a woman in her forties or fifties with acute or convalescent COVID-19. The CDR3 runs from the conserved cysteine through the conserved F or W. Fields, in order: V gene, J gene, D gene, clone size, CDR3 DNA, CDR3 protein. A D gene is named only where the DNA matches it firmly. Size values are once, few and many counts, or a class for expanded clones, and some rows have none.

v_gene: TRBV5-1
j_gene: TRBJ2-5
d_gene: .
abundance: .
CDR3nt: TGCGCCAGCAGCAAACAATGGGCAGAGAAAGAGACCCAGTACTTC
CDR3aa: CASSKQWAEKETQYF

v_gene: TRBV4-1
j_gene: TRBJ1-2
d_gene: TRBD1
abundance: .
CDR3nt: TGCGCCAGCAGCCTTGGACAGGGGGCGAGTGACTATGGCTACACCTTC
CDR3aa: CASSLGQGASDYGYTF

v_gene: TRBV4-2
j_gene: TRBJ1-5
d_gene: .
abundance: .
CDR3nt: TGTGCCAGCAGCTCCCCGGGAGGGGCCAATCAGCCCCAGCATTTT
CDR3aa: CASSSPGGANQPQHF

v_gene: TRBV5-1
j_gene: TRBJ1-4
d_gene: .
abundance: once
CDR3nt: TGCGCCAGCAGCCCGGAGAGCCAGTTTAAGGAAAAACTGTTTTTT
CDR3aa: CASSPESQFKEKLFF

v_gene: TRBV28
j_gene: TRBJ1-5
d_gene: .
abundance: .
CDR3nt: TGTGCCAGCAGCCGAGGGTTCGAGGGTCGGTACCAGCCCCAGCATTTT
CDR3aa: CASSRGFEGRYQPQHF

v_gene: TRBV19
j_gene: TRBJ2-3
d_gene: .
abundance: .
CDR3nt: TGTGCCAGTCAAGGGGGGGGGCCTGGAGATACGCAGTATTTT
CDR3aa: CASQGGGPGDTQYF

v_gene: TRBV7-3
j_gene: TRBJ2-1
d_gene: TRBD1
abundance: .
CDR3nt: TGTGCCAGCAGTCGGACAGGGGGCTTCGATGAGCAGTTCTTC
CDR3aa: CASSRTGGFDEQFF

v_gene: TRBV7-9
j_gene: TRBJ2-7
d_gene: .
abundance: .
CDR3nt: TGTGCCAGCAGCTCTCCCACAGGGAGCTCCTACGAGCAGTACTTC
CDR3aa: CASSSPTGSSYEQYF

v_gene: TRBV18
j_gene: TRBJ1-2
d_gene: TRBD1
abundance: .
CDR3nt: TGTGCCAGCTCACCGCTGAGCGGACAGGGGGAAGGCTACACCTTC
CDR3aa: CASSPLSGQGEGYTF

v_gene: TRBV5-1
j_gene: TRBJ1-1
d_gene: TRBD1
abundance: .
CDR3nt: TGCGCCAGCAGGGAAGGGACAGGGGCCATGAACACTGAAGCTTTCTTT
CDR3aa: CASREGTGAMNTEAFF

v_gene: TRBV28
j_gene: TRBJ1-6
d_gene: .
abundance: .
CDR3nt: TGTGCCAGCAGCCTAGACCCCGGGAATTCACCCCTCCACTTT
CDR3aa: CASSLDPGNSPLHF